This T cell receptor (beta chain) was sequenced in a study of technical replicates of blood from a handful of donors. The CDR3 spans 16 residues. V dropped 9 bases and J dropped 3; count of bases not matched to a gene: 9. The germline V gene has CDR1 SNHLY and CDR2 FYNNEI. Profiled with immunoSEQ multiplex PCR; TCRdb holds only in-frame clones, not every one. The data show about 76,000 clones, with 80% to 90% seen just once and 4.8% held by the top ten. Sequences were obtained from PBMCs. The clonotype comes from a human donor in good health. Some clones in this sample may be carry-over from other donors' samples. This rearrangement joins TRBV2 to TRBJ2-6; TRBD1 matches at 9 bases. The CDR3: CARKTGGYFGANVLTF. In DNA, the CDR3 is TGTGCCAGAAAGACAGGGGGATACTTTGGGGCCAACGTCCTGACTTTC.